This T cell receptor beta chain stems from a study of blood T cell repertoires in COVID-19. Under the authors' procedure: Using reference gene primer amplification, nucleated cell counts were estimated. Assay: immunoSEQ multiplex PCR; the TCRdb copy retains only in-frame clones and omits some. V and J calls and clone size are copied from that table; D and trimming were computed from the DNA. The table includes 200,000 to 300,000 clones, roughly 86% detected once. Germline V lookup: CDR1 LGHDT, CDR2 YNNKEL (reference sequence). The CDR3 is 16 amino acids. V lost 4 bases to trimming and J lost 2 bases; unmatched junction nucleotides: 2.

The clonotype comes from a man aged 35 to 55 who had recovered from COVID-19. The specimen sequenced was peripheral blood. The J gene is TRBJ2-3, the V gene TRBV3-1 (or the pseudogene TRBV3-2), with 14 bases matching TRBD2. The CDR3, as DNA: TGTGCCAGCAGCCGGACTAGCGGGGGGACCACAGATACGCAGTATTTT. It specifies CASSRTSGGTTDTQYF.